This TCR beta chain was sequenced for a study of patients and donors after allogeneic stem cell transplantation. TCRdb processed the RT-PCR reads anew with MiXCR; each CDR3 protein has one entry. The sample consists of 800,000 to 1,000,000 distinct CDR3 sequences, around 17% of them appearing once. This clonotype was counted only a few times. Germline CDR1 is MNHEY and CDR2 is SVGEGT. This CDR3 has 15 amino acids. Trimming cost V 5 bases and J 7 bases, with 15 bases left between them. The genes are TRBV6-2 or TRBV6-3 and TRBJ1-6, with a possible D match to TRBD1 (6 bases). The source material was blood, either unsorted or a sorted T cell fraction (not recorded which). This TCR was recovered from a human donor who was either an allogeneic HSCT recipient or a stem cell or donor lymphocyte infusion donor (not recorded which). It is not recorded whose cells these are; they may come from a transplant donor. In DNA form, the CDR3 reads TGTGCCAGCAGTAACGGACAGACCCCGAATTCACCCCTCCACTTT. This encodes CASSNGQTPNSPLHF.